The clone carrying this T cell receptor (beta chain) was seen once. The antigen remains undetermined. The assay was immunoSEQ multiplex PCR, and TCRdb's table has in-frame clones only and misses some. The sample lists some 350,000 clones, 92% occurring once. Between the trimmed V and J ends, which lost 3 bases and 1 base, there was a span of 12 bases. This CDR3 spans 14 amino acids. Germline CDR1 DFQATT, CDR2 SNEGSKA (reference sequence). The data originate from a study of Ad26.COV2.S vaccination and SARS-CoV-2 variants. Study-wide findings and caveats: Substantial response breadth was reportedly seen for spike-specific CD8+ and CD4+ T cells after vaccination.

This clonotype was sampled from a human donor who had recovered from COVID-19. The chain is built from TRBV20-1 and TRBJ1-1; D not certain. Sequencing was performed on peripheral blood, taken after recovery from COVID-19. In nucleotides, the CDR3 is TGCAGTGCTAGTCCTCCGTCCCCGAACACTGAAGCTTTCTTT. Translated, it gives CSASPPSPNTEAFF.